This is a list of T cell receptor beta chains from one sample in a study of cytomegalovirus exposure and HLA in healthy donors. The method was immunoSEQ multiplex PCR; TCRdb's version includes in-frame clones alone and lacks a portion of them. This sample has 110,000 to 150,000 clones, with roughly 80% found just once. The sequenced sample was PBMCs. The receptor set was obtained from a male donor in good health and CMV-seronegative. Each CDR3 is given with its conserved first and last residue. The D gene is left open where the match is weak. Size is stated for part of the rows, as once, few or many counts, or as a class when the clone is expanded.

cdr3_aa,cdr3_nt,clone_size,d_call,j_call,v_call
CASSLEMLIVPQETQYF,TGTGCCAGCAGCTTGGAGATGTTGATAGTTCCTCAAGAGACCCAGTACTTC,-,-,TRBJ2-5,TRBV5-5
CSSSSPGGNEQFF,TGTTCCAGCAGCTCGCCAGGGGGAAATGAGCAGTTCTTC,-,TRBD1,TRBJ2-1,TRBV7-9
CASSPPTGVTDTQYF,TGTGCCAGCAGCCCACCGACAGGGGTCACAGATACGCAGTATTTT,-,TRBD1,TRBJ2-3,TRBV9
CASSPRGGEQYF,TGTGCCAGCAGCCCGAGAGGAGGCGAGCAGTACTTC,once,-,TRBJ2-7,TRBV11-3
CASSLHPGRGDSYTGELFF,TGTGCCAGCAGTTTACACCCTGGCAGGGGAGATTCTTACACCGGGGAGCTGTTTTTT,-,-,TRBJ2-2,TRBV27
CASSLSARAYEQYF,TGTGCCAGCAGTTTATCGGCCAGGGCCTACGAGCAGTACTTC,-,-,TRBJ2-7,TRBV27
CSVGGRLAGPYEQYF,TGCAGCGTGGGGGGGAGACTAGCGGGACCCTACGAGCAGTACTTC,-,TRBD2,TRBJ2-7,TRBV29-1
CASSSRTGYGNTIYF,TGTGCCAGCAGTTCACGGACAGGGTACGGAAACACCATATATTTT,-,TRBD1,TRBJ1-3,TRBV6-1
CASSQVDTVAADTQYF,TGCGCCAGCAGCCAAGTTGATACGGTAGCGGCAGATACGCAGTATTTT,-,-,TRBJ2-3,TRBV4-1
CASSVLAGETDTQYF,TGTGCCAGCAGTGTACTAGCGGGAGAGACAGATACGCAGTATTTT,-,TRBD2,TRBJ2-3,TRBV27
CAWGTVTSTDTQYF,TGTGCCTGGGGGACAGTCACTAGCACAGATACGCAGTATTTT,-,TRBD1,TRBJ2-3,TRBV30
CASSPGTGDMNTEAFF,TGTGCCAGCAGCCCCGGGACAGGGGATATGAACACTGAAGCTTTCTTT,-,TRBD1,TRBJ1-1,TRBV5-6
CASSLVPQGNEQFF,TGTGCCAGCAGCTTAGTCCCGCAGGGGAATGAGCAGTTCTTC,-,-,TRBJ2-1,TRBV11-2
CASSLEHTGYGQPQHF,TGTGCCAGCAGCTTAGAGCACACAGGGTACGGCCAGCCCCAGCATTTT,-,-,TRBJ1-5,TRBV7-2
CASSLVFVSGGDSYEQYF,TGTGCCAGCAGCTTAGTCTTCGTCTCGGGAGGCGACTCCTACGAGCAGTACTTC,-,TRBD2,TRBJ2-7,TRBV7-9
CASSEAHKQGYEQYF,TGTGCCAGCAGTGAGGCTCATAAACAGGGGTACGAGCAGTACTTC,once,TRBD1,TRBJ2-7,TRBV6-1
CASLDSYYGYTF,TGTGCCAGTCTAGACAGCTACTATGGCTACACCTTC,-,-,TRBJ1-2,TRBV19
CASSIRGTGPAGNTIYF,TGTGCCAGTAGTATAAGAGGGACAGGTCCTGCTGGAAACACCATATATTTT,-,TRBD1,TRBJ1-3,TRBV19